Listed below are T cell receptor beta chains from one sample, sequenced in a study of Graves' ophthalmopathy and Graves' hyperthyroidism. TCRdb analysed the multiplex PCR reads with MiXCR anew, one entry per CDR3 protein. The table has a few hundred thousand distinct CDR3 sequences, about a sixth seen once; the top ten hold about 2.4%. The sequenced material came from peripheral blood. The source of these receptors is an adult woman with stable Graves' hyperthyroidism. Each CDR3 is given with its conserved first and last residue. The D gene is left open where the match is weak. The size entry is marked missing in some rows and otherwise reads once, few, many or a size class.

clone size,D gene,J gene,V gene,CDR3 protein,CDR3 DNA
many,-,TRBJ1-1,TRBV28,CASSLYGQNTEAFF,TGTGCCAGCAGTTTATATGGACAGAACACTGAAGCTTTCTTT
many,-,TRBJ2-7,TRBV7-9,CASSLMKGNSYEQYF,TGTGCCAGCAGCTTAATGAAGGGAAACTCCTACGAGCAGTACTTC
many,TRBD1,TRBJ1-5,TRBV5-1,CASSFEGAPRQPQHF,TGCGCCAGCAGCTTCGAGGGGGCGCCCCGTCAGCCCCAGCATTTT
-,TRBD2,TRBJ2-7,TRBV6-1,CASSETGLAGGEQYF,TGTGCCAGCAGTGAGACGGGACTAGCGGGAGGCGAGCAGTACTTC
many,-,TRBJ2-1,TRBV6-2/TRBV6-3,CASSSADLDNEQFF,TGTGCCAGCAGTAGCGCAGACTTGGACAATGAGCAGTTCTTC
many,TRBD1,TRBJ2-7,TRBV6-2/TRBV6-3,CASAQTGQGLEQYF,TGTGCCAGCGCCCAGACCGGACAGGGATTAGAGCAGTACTTC
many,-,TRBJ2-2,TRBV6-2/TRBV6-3,CASSHGSDMVANTGELFF,TGTGCCAGCAGCCATGGGTCTGATATGGTCGCGAACACCGGGGAGCTGTTTTTT
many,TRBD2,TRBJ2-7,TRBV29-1,CSVHRDRSNPGLAGRLYEQYF,TGCAGCGTCCACCGGGACAGATCGAATCCGGGACTAGCGGGACGGCTCTACGAGCAGTACTTC
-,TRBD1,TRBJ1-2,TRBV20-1,CSAGTGDNYGYTF,TGCAGTGCGGGGACAGGGGACAACTATGGCTACACCTTC
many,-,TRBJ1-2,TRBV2,CASSVSYGYTF,TGTGCCAGCAGTGTCTCCTATGGCTACACCTTC
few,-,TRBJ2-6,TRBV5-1,CASQIGGSSGANVLTF,TGCGCCAGCCAGATTGGTGGGAGCTCTGGGGCCAACGTCCTGACTTTC
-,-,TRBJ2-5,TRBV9,CASSPHNSWRKTQYF,TGTGCCAGCAGCCCTCACAACTCATGGCGAAAGACCCAGTACTTC
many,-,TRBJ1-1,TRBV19,CASSIAGFNTEAFF,TGTGCCAGTAGTATTGCGGGGTTTAACACTGAAGCTTTCTTT
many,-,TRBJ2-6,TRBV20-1,CSASSSGANVLTF,TGCAGTGCTTCTAGCTCTGGGGCCAACGTCCTGACTTTC
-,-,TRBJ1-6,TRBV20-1,CSAAGTSPLHF,TGCAGTGCTGCAGGGACATCACCCCTCCACTTT
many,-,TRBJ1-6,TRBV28,CASKTTQDLSPLHF,TGTGCCAGCAAGACGACCCAAGATCTGTCACCCCTCCACTTT
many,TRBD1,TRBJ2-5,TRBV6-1,CASRNGGTGRQETQYF,TGTGCCAGCAGAAACGGTGGGACAGGGCGCCAAGAGACCCAGTACTTC
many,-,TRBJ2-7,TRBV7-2,CASSPTTGPYEQYF,TGTGCCAGCAGCCCGACAACAGGGCCCTACGAGCAGTACTTC
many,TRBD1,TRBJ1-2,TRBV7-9,CASSLAAGGLLNYGYTF,TGTGCCAGCAGCTTAGCAGCAGGGGGATTATTGAACTATGGCTACACCTTC
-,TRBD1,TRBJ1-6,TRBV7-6,CASSLTGTNSRRHF,TGTGCTAGCAGCTTGACAGGGACTAATTCACGCCGCCACTTT
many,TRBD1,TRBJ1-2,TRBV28,CASSFSGQGRRGYTF,TGTGCCAGCTCCTTCTCGGGACAGGGGAGGAGAGGCTACACCTTC
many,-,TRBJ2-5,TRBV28,CASSFSGLRETQYF,TGTGCCAGCAGTTTCTCGGGGTTGAGGGAGACCCAGTACTTC
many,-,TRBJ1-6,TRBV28,CASSMTFLQNSPLHF,TGTGCCAGCAGTATGACTTTTTTGCAAAATTCACCCCTCCACTTT
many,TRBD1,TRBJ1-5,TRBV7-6,CASSRTGGLEPQHF,TGTGCCAGCAGCCGAACAGGGGGCCTTGAGCCCCAGCATTTT
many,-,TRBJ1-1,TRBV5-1,CASSLARGSSTEAFF,TGCGCCAGCAGCTTGGCGCGGGGGTCGTCCACTGAAGCTTTCTTT
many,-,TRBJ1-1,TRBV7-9,CASSSFGGPITEAFF,TGTGCCAGCAGCTCATTTGGGGGGCCGATCACTGAAGCTTTCTTT
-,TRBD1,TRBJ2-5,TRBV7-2,CASSGTGGKLETQYF,TGTGCCAGCAGCGGGACAGGTGGGAAATTAGAGACCCAGTACTTC
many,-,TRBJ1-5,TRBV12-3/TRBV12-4,CASSFPRVGGNQPQHF,TGTGCCAGCAGTTTCCCCAGGGTGGGTGGCAATCAGCCCCAGCATTTT
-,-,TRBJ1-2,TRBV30,CAWSVRLSEGGYTF,TGTGCCTGGAGTGTACGCCTCTCCGAGGGAGGCTACACCTTC
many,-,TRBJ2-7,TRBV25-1,CASRVGSYEQYF,TGTGCCAGCAGGGTCGGGTCGTACGAGCAGTACTTC
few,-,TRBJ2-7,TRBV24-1,CATSPGEGYEQYF,TGTGCCACCAGCCCAGGGGAGGGCTACGAGCAGTACTTC
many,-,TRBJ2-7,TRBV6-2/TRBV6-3,CASSYSIGAEQYF,TGTGCCAGCAGTTACTCGATCGGGGCCGAGCAGTACTTC
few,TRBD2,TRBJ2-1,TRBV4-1,CASRQGGSAYNEQFF,TGCGCCAGCAGGCAGGGAGGGTCGGCCTACAATGAGCAGTTCTTC
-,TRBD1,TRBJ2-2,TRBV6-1,CASSDGSTGTNTGELFF,TGTGCCAGCAGTGATGGGTCGACAGGGACGAACACCGGGGAGCTGTTTTTT
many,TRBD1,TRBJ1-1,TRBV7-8,CASSLGGQGAIEAFF,TGTGCCAGCAGCTTAGGAGGACAGGGGGCAATTGAAGCTTTCTTT
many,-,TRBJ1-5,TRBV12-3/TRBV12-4,CASSRTADNQPQHF,TGTGCCAGCAGTCGGACAGCCGACAATCAGCCCCAGCATTTT
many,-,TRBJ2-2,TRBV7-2,CASSFSPNTGELFF,TGTGCCAGCAGCTTTTCGCCGAACACCGGGGAGCTGTTTTTT
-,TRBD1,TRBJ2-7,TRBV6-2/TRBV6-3,CASSYSGTGEFYEQYF,TGTGCCAGCAGTTACTCCGGGACAGGGGAGTTCTACGAGCAGTACTTC
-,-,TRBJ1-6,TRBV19,CASTEGPLLWNSPLHF,TGTGCCAGTACAGAGGGGCCCCTACTATGGAATTCACCCCTCCACTTT
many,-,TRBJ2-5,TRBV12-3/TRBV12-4,CASSLGGFQETQYF,TGTGCCAGCAGTTTAGGGGGGTTCCAAGAGACCCAGTACTTC